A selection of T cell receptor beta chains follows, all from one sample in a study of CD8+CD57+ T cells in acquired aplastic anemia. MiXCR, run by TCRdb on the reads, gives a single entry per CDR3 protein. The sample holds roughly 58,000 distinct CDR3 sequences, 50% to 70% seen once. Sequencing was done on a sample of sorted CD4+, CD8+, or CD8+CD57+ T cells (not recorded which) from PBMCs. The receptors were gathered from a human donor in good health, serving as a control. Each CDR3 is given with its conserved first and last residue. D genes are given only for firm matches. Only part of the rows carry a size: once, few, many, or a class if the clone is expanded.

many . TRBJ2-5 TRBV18 TGTGCCAGCTCACCACCGCAGGGAAGGGAGACCCAGTACTTC CASSPPQGRETQYF
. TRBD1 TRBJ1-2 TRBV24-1 TGTGCCGTCTTGGGGGGGCCGGGACAGGGGTATGGCTACACCTTC CAVLGGPGQGYGYTF
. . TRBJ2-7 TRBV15 TGTGCCAGCAGTGAAGCCCGGTTAACATCCTCGGCCTACGAGCAGTACTTC CASSEARLTSSAYEQYF
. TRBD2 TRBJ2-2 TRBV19 TGTGCCAGTAGTATGTGGGAGGGTCTCACCGGGGAGCTGTTTTTT CASSMWEGLTGELFF
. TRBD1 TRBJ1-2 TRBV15 TGTGCCACCAGGGAGGGGGCAGATCCTTATGGCTACACCTTC CATREGADPYGYTF
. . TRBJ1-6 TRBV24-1 TGTGCCACCAGTGACGGTAATTCACCCCTCCACTTT CATSDGNSPLHF
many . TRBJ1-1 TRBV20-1 TGCAGTGCTAACACGGGGAACACTGAAGCTTTCTTT CSANTGNTEAFF
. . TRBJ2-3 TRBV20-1 TGCAGTGCTAGAGAGCATAGCGTCGCAGATACGCAGTATTTT CSAREHSVADTQYF
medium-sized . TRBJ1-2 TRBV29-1 TGCAGCGGTGCTGGGGGTTCTGGCTACACCTTC CSGAGGSGYTF
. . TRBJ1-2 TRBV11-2 TGTGCCAGCAGCTTAAACGGGAACTATGGCTACACCTTC CASSLNGNYGYTF
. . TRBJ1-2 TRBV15 TGTGCCACCAGCAGAGAAGTCGGGACGGTCGATGGCTACACCTTC CATSREVGTVDGYTF
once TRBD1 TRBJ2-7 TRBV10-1 TGCGCCAGCAGTGAGTCGACAGGGATCTACGAGCAGTGCTTC CASSESTGIYEQCF
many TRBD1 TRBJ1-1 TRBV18 TGTGCCAGCTCACCTAGGGACAGGGAAGCTTTCTTT CASSPRDREAFF
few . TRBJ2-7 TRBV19 TGTGCCAGTAGTATAATAATCTCCTACGAGCAGTACTTC CASSIIISYEQYF
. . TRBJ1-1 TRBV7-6 TGTGCCAGCAGCTTAGATAGTGGGGGTAACACTGAAGCTTTCTTT CASSLDSGGNTEAFF
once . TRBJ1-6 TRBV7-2 TGTGCCAGCAGCTATGACACCGGGGATTCACCCCTCCACTTT CASSYDTGDSPLHF
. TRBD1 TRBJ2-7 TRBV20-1 TGCAGTGCTTCACCCGGGACAGGGGGTTTCGAGCAGTACTTC CSASPGTGGFEQYF
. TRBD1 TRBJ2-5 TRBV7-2 TGTGCCAGCAGCGGAACAGGGGTGTTCGGAGAGACCCAGTACTTC CASSGTGVFGETQYF
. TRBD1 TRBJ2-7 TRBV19 TGTGCCAGTAGGCTAGACAGGGGGCCAGATCCCTCCTACGAGCAGTACTTC CASRLDRGPDPSYEQYF
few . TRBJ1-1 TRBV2 TGTGCCAGCTCACCGATCGGCAGTACGGCTGAAGCTTTCTTT CASSPIGSTAEAFF
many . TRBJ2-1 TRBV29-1 TGCAGCGTCAAAGGGGGGCGTCGGGAGAGTGAGCAGTTCTTC CSVKGGRRESEQFF
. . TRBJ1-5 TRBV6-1 TGTGCCAGCAGTGACGACCAGCCCCAGCATTTT CASSDDQPQHF
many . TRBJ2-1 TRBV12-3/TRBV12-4 TGTGCCAGCAGTAAGGTGGACTACAATGAGCAGTTCTTC CASSKVDYNEQFF
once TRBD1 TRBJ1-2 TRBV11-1 TGTGCCAGCAGCTTAGTCCGACAGGGAACGAACTATGGCTACACCTTC CASSLVRQGTNYGYTF
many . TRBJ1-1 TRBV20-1 TGCAGTGGTTCGTTCGACAGGGAAGCTTTCTTT CSGSFDREAFF
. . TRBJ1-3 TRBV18 TGTGCCAGCTCACCTCCTGGGACAACCTATGGAAACACCATATATTTT CASSPPGTTYGNTIYF
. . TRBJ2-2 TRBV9 TGTGCCAGCAGCGCCCAAACAGGGGAGCTGTTTTTT CASSAQTGELFF
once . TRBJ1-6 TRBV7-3 TGTGCCAGCAGATGGACGGAGTCACCCCTCCACTTT CASRWTESPLHF
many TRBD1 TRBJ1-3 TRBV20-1 TGCAGTGCTAGACGGACAGGGGCCGGAAACACCATATATTTT CSARRTGAGNTIYF